A single sample gave rise to the 18 T cell receptor beta chains below, sequenced in a study of T cells after yellow fever vaccination. TCRdb re-analysed the 5' RACE reads in MiXCR, keeping a single row per CDR3 protein. The sample lists around 140,000 distinct CDR3 sequences, about 8% occurring once. This specimen was CD4+ T cells sorted from PBMCs, taken 5 days after the yellow fever booster vaccination. The source is a man aged 25 to 40 who received the YFV17D yellow fever vaccine.

This clonotype was seen repeatedly, ten times or more. The chain is built from TRBV12-3 or TRBV12-4 and TRBJ1-1, with TRBD1 identical over 8 bases. The CDR3 extends over 13 amino acids. V shed 1 base, J shed 5 bases, and the junction held 0 bases outside the gene matches. CDR3 protein: CASSLGTGTEAFF. The CDR3 DNA sequence: TGTGCCAGCAGTTTAGGGACAGGGACTGAAGCTTTCTTT.

On this clonotype itself: This may be a read error: a much more frequent sequence differs by one nucleotide. The rearrangement links TRBV15 to TRBJ2-1; D might be TRBD1 or TRBD2, each matching 5 bases. Trimming removed 3 bases from V and 2 bases from J, with 8 bases in between. Germline V CDR1 and CDR2: LNHNV, YYDKDF (reference sequence). The CDR3 runs to 14 residues. CDR3 nucleotides: TGTGCCACCAGCAGGAAGGGACCCTACAATGAGCAGTTCTTC. Translation gives CATSRKGPYNEQFF.

Many counts were recorded for this clonotype. The rearrangement links TRBV6-5 to TRBJ1-6, with 8 bases that match TRBD1. The germline V gene encodes CDR1 MNHEY and CDR2 SVGAGI. This CDR3 comprises 18 residues. V lost 0 bases to trimming and J lost 10 bases; unmatched junction nucleotides: 14. The CDR3 DNA sequence: TGTGCCAGCAGTTACTCGTTCGGACAGGGTCTTTTCGGCTCACCCCTCCACTTT. It encodes CASSYSFGQGLFGSPLHF.

This clonotype was recorded at least ten times. The gene calls are TRBV9 and TRBJ2-1; D is unresolved. Between the trimmed V and J ends, which lost 4 bases and 5 bases, there was a span of 16 bases. CDR1 SGDLS and CDR2 YYNGEE come from the germline V gene. CDR3 length: 15 residues. The CDR3 sequence is CASSPAPGANNEQFF. DNA for the CDR3: TGTGCCAGCAGCCCGGCCCCCGGAGCCAACAATGAGCAGTTCTTC.

This clonotype was counted ten times or more. V gene TRBV7-2 combines with J gene TRBJ2-7; no clear D. The germline CDR1 and CDR2 sequences are SGHTA and FQGNSA. CDR3 size: 11 residues. The ends were cut back, 3 bases at V and 7 bases at J, with 7 bases in the middle. The CDR3, as DNA: TGTGCCAGCAGCTTTCTGGAGGAGCAGTACTTC. Translated: CASSFLEEQYF. The full variable domain, rest sourced from reference TRBV7-2 and TRBJ2-7, is GAGVSQSPSNKVTEKGKDVELRCDPISGHTALYWYRQSLGQGLEFLIYFQGNSAPDKSGLPSDRFSAERTGGSVSTLTIQRTQQEDSAVYLCASSFLEEQYFGPGTRLTVT.

This clonotype was detected many times. The chain has TRBV12-3 or TRBV12-4 and TRBJ2-3; 8 bases align to TRBD2. V lost 6 bases, J lost 2 bases, and 7 bases stayed unmatched. The CDR3 length is 15 residues. CDR3 DNA: TGTGCCAGCAGCCAAGGACTAGCCCACACAGATACGCAGTATTTT. It encodes CASSQGLAHTDTQYF.

The chain joins TRBV12-3 or TRBV12-4 to TRBJ1-1; the D is unclear. V lost 3 bases and J 0 bases, leaving 14 bases between the germline ends. CDR3 length equals 16 residues. The CDR3 nucleotides are TGTGCCAGCAGTTTGAACCCTTTCCGTATGAACACTGAAGCTTTCTTT. This gives the protein CASSLNPFRMNTEAFF.

At least ten counts were recorded for this clonotype. V usage is TRBV14 and J usage is TRBJ1-2; unclear D gene. The CDR3 contains 13 residues. Trimming took off 4 bases at V and 7 bases at J, with 13 bases between the two ends. Germline loops: CDR1 SGHDN, CDR2 FVKESK. The CDR3, as DNA: TGTGCCAGCAGCCTTTTCCCCAGAACTGGCTACACCTTC. Translation: CASSLFPRTGYTF.

This clonotype was seen many times. The chain links TRBV12-3 or TRBV12-4 to TRBJ2-1; 10 positions match TRBD1. The J segment lost 7 bases and the V segment lost 5 bases, leaving 11 bases of the junction unmatched. The CDR3 loop spans 16 amino acids. The CDR3 coding sequence is TGTGCCAGCAGTCAGGGACAGGGGAGAATTGGGAATGAGCAGTTCTTC. Protein product: CASSQGQGRIGNEQFF.

Many counts were recorded for this clonotype. The J gene is TRBJ2-5, the V gene TRBV20-1; D ambiguous. The CDR3 spans 12 residues. Deletions cut 7 bases from V and 1 base from J, with 10 bases between. Germline loops: CDR1 DFQATT, CDR2 SNEGSKA (reference sequence). This chain's CDR3 is CSVRAIQETQYF. Here the CDR3 DNA reads TGCAGTGTTAGGGCCATCCAAGAGACCCAGTACTTC.

This clonotype was recorded a few times. This chain uses TRBV7-9 with TRBJ2-3; D may be TRBD1 (6 bases). Germline values: CDR1 SEHNR, CDR2 FQNEAQ (reference sequence). This CDR3 spans 15 amino acids. Deletions cut 4 bases from V and 2 bases from J, with 13 bases between. CDR3 protein: CASSSTGHLTDTQYF. In DNA, the CDR3 is TGTGCCAGCAGCTCTACAGGGCACCTCACAGATACGCAGTATTTT.

In this sample, this clonotype turned up many times. This chain links TRBV19 with TRBJ1-3, with D perhaps TRBD1 (5 bases). This CDR3 comprises 14 residues. CDR1 LNHDA and CDR2 SQIVND come from the germline V gene (reference sequence). Trimming removed 11 bases from V and 0 bases from J, with 14 bases in between. The CDR3 DNA is TGTGCCTCGACAGTTTCGAGCTCTGGAAACACCATATATTTT. Amino acid sequence: CASTVSSSGNTIYF.

In its sample, this clonotype was seen a few times. The chain carries TRBV5-4 and TRBJ1-6; 7 bases align to TRBD1. V shed 3 bases, J shed 5 bases, and the junction held 5 bases outside the gene matches. This CDR3 spans 15 amino acids. The germline CDR1 and CDR2 sequences are SGHNT and YYREEE (reference sequence). CDR3 loop: CASSSRDRHNSPLHF. CDR3 nucleotides: TGTGCCAGCAGCTCCCGGGACAGACATAATTCACCCCTCCACTTT. The full variable domain, its missing parts supplied by reference TRBV5-4 and TRBJ1-6, is ETGVTQSPTHLIKTRGQQVTLRCSSQSGHNTVSWYQQALGQGPQFIFQYYREEENGRGNFPPRFSGLQFPNYSSELNVNALELDDSALYLCASSSRDRHNSPLHFGNGTRLTVT.

This clonotype was counted between two and nine times. The chain links TRBV4-3 to TRBJ2-5, with TRBD2 matching 9 bases. The J segment lost 2 bases and the V segment lost 0 bases, leaving 7 bases of the junction unmatched. The CDR3 sequence is 17 residues long. In germline, CDR1 is LGHNA, CDR2 YSLEER. CDR3 amino acids: CASSQDTAGGLQETQYF. CDR3 bases: TGCGCCAGCAGCCAAGATACCGCGGGAGGGTTACAAGAGACCCAGTACTTC.

In this sample, this clonotype turned up many times. The rearrangement links TRBV12-5 to TRBJ2-3; no firm D call. V lost 5 bases and J 2 bases, leaving 11 bases between the germline ends. This CDR3 is built from 14 residues. In germline, CDR1 is LGHNT, CDR2 FRNRAP. The CDR3 DNA reads TGTGCTAGTGGTCCCCTTACCTTCACAGATACGCAGTATTTT. It yields the protein CASGPLTFTDTQYF.

This clonotype was found many times. The chain joins TRBV4-3 to TRBJ2-5, with unresolved D. CDR1 is LGHNA and CDR2 is YSLEER in the germline V gene. CDR3 length: 15 amino acids. V was shortened by 0 bases and J by 3 bases, with 11 bases between the two germline ends. CDR3 coding DNA: TGCGCCAGCAGCCAAGATCTTTCCGGAGAAGAGACCCAGTACTTC. Translating it yields CASSQDLSGEETQYF.

This clonotype was counted many times. The CDR3 protein is CSVDGFTEAFF. CDR3 nucleotides: TGCAGCGTTGACGGGTTCACTGAAGCTTTCTTT. The chain joins TRBV29-1 to TRBJ1-1, with D hard to call. This CDR3 is built from 11 residues. The ends were cut back, 3 bases at V and 4 bases at J, with 6 bases in the middle. CDR1 and CDR2 from the germline V gene are SQVTM and ANQGSEA.

This clonotype was seen many times. The chain uses TRBV12-3 or TRBV12-4 and TRBJ2-3, with no clear D. V was cut by 5 bases and J by 3 bases, with 9 bases left in between. The CDR3 spans 13 residues. The CDR3 sequence is CASSPRRTDTQYF. As DNA, the CDR3 is TGTGCCAGCAGTCCACGGCGGACAGATACGCAGTATTTT.